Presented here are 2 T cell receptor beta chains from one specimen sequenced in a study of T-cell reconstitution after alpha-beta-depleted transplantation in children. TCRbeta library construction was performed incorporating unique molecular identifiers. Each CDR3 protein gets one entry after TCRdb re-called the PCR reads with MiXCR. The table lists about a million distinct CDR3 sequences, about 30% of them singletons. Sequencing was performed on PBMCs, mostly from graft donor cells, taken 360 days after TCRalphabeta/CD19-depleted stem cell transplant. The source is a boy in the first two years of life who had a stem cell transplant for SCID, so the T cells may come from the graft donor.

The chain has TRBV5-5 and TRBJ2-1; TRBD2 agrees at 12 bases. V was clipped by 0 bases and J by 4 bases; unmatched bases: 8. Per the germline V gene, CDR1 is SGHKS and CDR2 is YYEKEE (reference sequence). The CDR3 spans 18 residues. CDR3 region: CASSLAPSGGVRYNEQFF. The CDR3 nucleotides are TGTGCCAGCAGCTTGGCCCCTAGCGGGGGGGTTCGGTACAATGAGCAGTTCTTC.

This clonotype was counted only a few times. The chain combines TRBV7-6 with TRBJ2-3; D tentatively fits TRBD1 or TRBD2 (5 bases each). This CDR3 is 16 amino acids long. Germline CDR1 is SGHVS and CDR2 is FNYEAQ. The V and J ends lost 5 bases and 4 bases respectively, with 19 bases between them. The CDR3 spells CASSPRSGSFADTQYF. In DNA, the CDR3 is TGTGCCAGCAGCCCACGTTCAGGGAGTTTCGCAGATACGCAGTATTTT.